This T cell receptor (beta chain) was captured in a study of blood T cell repertoires in COVID-19 (dated by TCRdb to the early 2020s). At the level of the whole study: Samples covering the acute and convalescent phases of COVID-19 were provided by collaborators in the United States, Italy and Spain. The dataset comprised deeply sampled blood TCRbeta repertoires from subjects exposed to, actively infected with, or recovered from COVID-19. Samples were obtained from the ongoing ImmuneRACE study (first 160 participants) and from 1,254 subjects provided by 6 global collaborators. Sample metadata almost always included a de-identified subject ID, COVID-19 status, age in years and sex. The repertoires were made available in a free public database intended to serve as a resource for research on the immune response to SARS-CoV-2. The material from the prospective study consisted of cDNA or gDNA derived from T cells, B-cell-depleted T cells, or PBMCs. Where available, HLA class I and class II types were obtained from metadata supplied by the sample provider rather than from assay-based typing. Points the paper makes about the study in general: The amount of clinical and demographic metadata varied by source and participant and was provided uncurated.

The immunoSEQ Assay, a bias-controlled multiplex PCR, was used to amplify TCRbeta CDR3 regions from genomic DNA. The study's own analysis went as follows. Nucleated cell counts per sample were estimated from amplification of reference gene primers within the assay. To quantify the absolute abundance of each unique TCRbeta CDR3 rearrangement, sequence reads were collapsed and filtered. For each sample, productive Simpson clonality was calculated as the square root of Simpson's diversity index across productive rearrangements. TCRdb provides this immuneACCESS table in a form limited to in-frame rearrangements. Some clones are lacking; in checked studies, under half of them reflect an unresolved V gene, and why the rest are absent is not known. V and J calls and clone size come straight from that table; D and trimming were deduced from the DNA. The sample table contains some 65,000 clones; only one count was recorded for around 88% of them. The ten top clones hold around a sixth of the sample.

From a lookup of the germline V gene, CDR1 and CDR2 are SGHRS and YFSETQ. The CDR3 goes from the cysteine to the phenylalanine over 15 residues. Only the CDR3 DNA stays, 45 bases, in frame from base 1. The germline V and J ends show losses of 4 bases and 3 bases respectively, and no gene match explains 6 bases of the junction. Collaborating institutions collected whole blood in K2EDTA tubes following their own protocols. For TCRbeta analysis, collaborators shipped samples as frozen whole blood, isolated PBMCs, or DNA extracted from either of those sample types. On this clone: The specificity of this receptor is unknown. Base qualities were left out, and no much larger clone turns up one base away.

The sequence came from a woman of 80 years or more with active COVID-19. Recombination joined TRBV5-1 with TRBJ1-4, with TRBD1 matching 7 junction bases. What was sequenced was peripheral blood. The sequenced DNA is TGCGCCAGCAGCCTAGGGACAGCTGCTAATGAAAAACTGTTTTTT. The resulting protein is CASSLGTAANEKLFF.